The 23 T cell receptor beta chains below were found in one sample sequenced in a study of CD8+CD57+ T cells in acquired aplastic anemia. The TCR beta profiling, which covered VDJ combination and CDR3 sequence, was carried out using genomic DNA as the template. One entry per CDR3 protein, called by TCRdb with MiXCR from the reads. The sample records 55,000 to 60,000 distinct CDR3 sequences, 57% being singletons. Whoever was chosen for sequencing had shown CD8+CD57+ cell expansion by flow cytometry. Source material: sorted CD4+, CD8+, or CD8+CD57+ T cells (not recorded which) from PBMCs. The receptor set was obtained from a human donor with aplastic anemia.

The V call is TRBV29-1, the J call TRBJ2-1, with 9 bases identical to TRBD2. V shed 4 bases and J 5 bases; nucleotides not matched to a gene: 9. This CDR3 comprises 15 residues. CDR1 is SQVTM and CDR2 is ANQGSEA in the germline V gene. This chain's CDR3 is CSVGFSGGRNNEQFF. The DNA of the CDR3 is TGCAGCGTTGGATTCAGCGGGGGGAGAAACAATGAGCAGTTCTTC.

CDR3 nucleotide sequence: TGCAGTGCTCCCCCCGAGGGGGGATCCCAAGAGACCCAGTACTTC. The encoded protein is CSAPPEGGSQETQYF. The gene calls are TRBV20-1 and TRBJ2-5, with D perhaps TRBD1 or TRBD2 (6 bases each). V was trimmed by 5 bases and J by 1 base, leaving 17 bases between them. This CDR3 is built from 15 residues. Germline V gene data show CDR1 as DFQATT and CDR2 as SNEGSKA (reference sequence).

This chain connects TRBV29-1 to TRBJ1-4; TRBD1 is a possible D gene (5 bases). The germline V gene has CDR1 SQVTM and CDR2 ANQGSEA. With 5 bases removed from V and 5 bases from J, the gap between germline ends came to 12 bases. The CDR3 extends over 13 amino acids. The CDR3 region has the DNA TGCAGCGTTTCCCCCAGGGAGAATGAAAAACTGTTTTTT. Translated, it gives CSVSPRENEKLFF. The whole variable domain, filled in from reference TRBV29-1 and TRBJ1-4, reads SAVISQKPSRDICQRGTSLTIQCQVDSQVTMMFWYRQQPGQSLTLIATANQGSEATYESGFVIDKFPISRPNLTFSTLTVSNMSPEDSSIYLCSVSPRENEKLFFGSGTQLSVL.

This clonotype was detected ten times or more. This chain connects TRBV7-9 to TRBJ2-2; D uncertain. CDR1 is SEHNR, CDR2 FQNEAQ, per germline (reference sequence). The CDR3 length is 12 residues. With 1 base removed from V and 8 bases from J, the gap between germline ends came to 5 bases. The CDR3 DNA sequence: TGTGCCAGCAGCTTAGAGGGAGGGGAGCTGTTTTTT. Encoded protein: CASSLEGGELFF. Full variable domain (missing parts from reference TRBV7-9 and TRBJ2-2): DTGVSQNPRHKITKRGQNVTFRCDPISEHNRLYWYRQTLGQGPEFLTYFQNEAQLEKSRLLSDRFSAERPKGSFSTLEIQRTEQGDSAMYLCASSLEGGELFFGEGSRLTVL.

This clonotype came up many times. This chain joins TRBV4-1 and TRBJ2-1, with 11 bases matching TRBD2. This CDR3 has 16 amino acids. The germline CDR1 and CDR2 sequences are MGHRA and YSYEKL. With 0 bases clipped from V and 7 bases from J, the junction kept 5 bases outside the gene matches. The CDR3 sequence is CASSQDSGGALNEQFF. The DNA of the CDR3 is TGCGCCAGCAGCCAAGATAGCGGGGGGGCTCTGAATGAGCAGTTCTTC.

This chain uses TRBV6-1 with TRBJ2-7; possible D gene TRBD1, 6 bases. CDR3 length: 16 amino acids. Trimming pared 6 bases from V and 4 bases from J, leaving 22 bases between. The germline V gene has CDR1 MNHNS and CDR2 SASEGT. CDR3 amino acids: CASSHDPNRDVYEQYF. CDR3 coding DNA: TGTGCCAGCAGCCACGACCCCAACAGGGACGTGTACGAGCAGTACTTC.

The CDR3 here is CSVEGDRDYEQYF. The CDR3 DNA reads as TGCAGCGTTGAAGGGGACAGGGACTACGAGCAGTACTTC. V and J are TRBV29-1 and TRBJ2-7, with 9 bases that match TRBD1. Per the germline V gene, CDR1 is SQVTM and CDR2 is ANQGSEA. The ends lost 1 base at V and 3 bases at J; junction bases unmatched: 1. The CDR3 is made up of 13 amino acids.

The chain is built from TRBV15 and TRBJ2-7; 8 positions agree with TRBD1. V was pared by 1 base and J by 3 bases, with 8 bases of the junction left unmatched. CDR1 and CDR2 (germline): LNHNV, YYDKDF (reference sequence). CDR3 size: 16 residues. The CDR3 reads CATSRGRTGLIYEQYF. DNA of the CDR3: TGTGCCACCAGCAGAGGGCGGACAGGGCTCATCTACGAGCAGTACTTC.

The chain couples TRBV19 to TRBJ2-3, with D perhaps TRBD2 (5 bases). The CDR3 is 14 amino acids. V was trimmed by 6 bases and J by 6 bases, leaving 16 bases between them. The germline V gene encodes CDR1 LNHDA and CDR2 SQIVND (reference sequence). This CDR3 reads CASRGAPLADTQYF. CDR3 coding DNA: TGTGCCAGTAGAGGCGCCCCTTTAGCGGATACGCAGTATTTT.

This chain's CDR3 is CASGTGGTQETQYF. The CDR3 DNA is TGTGCCAGCGGGACAGGGGGTACCCAAGAGACCCAGTACTTC. This chain uses TRBV24-1 with TRBJ2-5; 11 nucleotides line up with TRBD1. The germline V gene encodes CDR1 KGHDR and CDR2 SFDVKD. The CDR3 covers 14 residues. The junction had 5 bases not matched to a gene; V was cut back by 11 bases and J by 1 base.

V usage is TRBV29-1 and J usage is TRBJ2-7; 7 nucleotides align to TRBD1. After removal of 6 bases from V and 4 bases from J, the junction contained 9 bases not matched to a gene. The CDR3 is 13 amino acids. Germline V gives CDR1 SQVTM, CDR2 ANQGSEA. Here the CDR3 DNA reads TGCAGCGTGCTCCAGGGGGTCGGATACGAGCAGTACTTC. Encoded protein: CSVLQGVGYEQYF.

This chain uses TRBV10-3 with TRBJ2-7; 9 positions agree with TRBD1. The CDR3 loop spans 15 amino acids. The V segment lost 2 bases and the J segment 6 bases; nucleotides outside the gene matches: 8. CDR1 ENHRY and CDR2 SYGVKD come from the germline V gene. CDR3 loop: CAISERDRDLCEQYV. In DNA, the CDR3 is TGTGCCATCAGTGAGCGGGACAGGGATCTTTGCGAGCAGTACGTC.

On this clonotype: A much larger clone lies a single base off, so this may be a read error. The chain combines TRBV3-1 with TRBJ2-1; 8 nucleotides line up with TRBD2. CDR3 size: 17 residues. CDR1 LGHDT and CDR2 YNNKEL come from the germline V gene (reference sequence). CDR3 DNA: TGTGCCAGCAGCCAAGAGGAGCGGGGGTTCTCCTACAATAAGCAGTTCTTC. Its translation is CASSQEERGFSYNKQFF.

This chain links TRBV25-1 with TRBJ2-5; 10 nucleotides agree with TRBD2. Trimming at V came to 0 bases and at J to 4 bases, leaving 5 bases not matched to a gene. The CDR3 has 16 residues. Germline V gene lookup returns CDR1 MGHDK and CDR2 SYGVNS. The CDR3 is CASSEYRLAGGETQYF. CDR3 DNA sequence: TGTGCCAGCAGTGAATATCGGTTAGCGGGGGGAGAGACCCAGTACTTC.

In this sample, this clonotype turned up many times. The chain employs TRBV6-5 and TRBJ2-1; D remains ambiguous. V was pared by 10 bases and J by 7 bases, with 11 bases between. CDR1 and CDR2 (germline): MNHEY, SVGAGI. The CDR3 is 11 amino acids. The CDR3 sequence: CATKGWNEQFF. The DNA of the CDR3 is TGTGCCACCAAAGGTTGGAATGAGCAGTTCTTC.

V usage is TRBV2 and J usage is TRBJ2-7, with a weak D call TRBD1 (5 bases). Trimming cost V 6 bases and J 2 bases, with 14 bases left between them. The CDR3 runs to 14 residues. Germline loops: CDR1 SNHLY, CDR2 FYNNEI. In DNA form, the CDR3 reads TGTGCCAGCAGGGGGCCAGGGTTAGCCTACGAGCAGTACTTC. Protein sequence: CASRGPGLAYEQYF.

The chain couples TRBV10-3 to TRBJ1-5; D gene unclear. Germline CDR1 and CDR2: ENHRY and SYGVKD. V lost 3 bases and J 0 bases, leaving 3 bases between the germline ends. CDR3 size: 13 residues. The CDR3 loop is CAISELSNQPQHF. CDR3 nucleotide sequence: TGTGCCATCAGTGAACTTAGCAATCAGCCCCAGCATTTT.

This clonotype was detected many times. The chain's CDR3 is CASSPGDTEAFF. CDR3 sequence (DNA): TGTGCCAGCAGCCCTGGTGACACTGAAGCTTTCTTT. The chain recombines TRBV12-3 or TRBV12-4 with TRBJ1-1; no clear D gene. The germline V and J ends were trimmed by 6 bases and 3 bases, with 8 bases remaining between them. The CDR3 extends over 12 amino acids.

V and J are TRBV25-1 and TRBJ2-2; no reliable D call. CDR1 is MGHDK, CDR2 SYGVNS, per germline. V was clipped by 4 bases and J by 2 bases, with 5 bases between them. The CDR3 has 13 amino acids. CDR3 region: CASSGSNTGELFF. The CDR3 nucleotides are TGTGCCAGCAGTGGATCTAACACCGGGGAGCTGTTTTTT.

V usage is TRBV9 and J usage is TRBJ2-1; 8 nucleotides align to TRBD2. The CDR3 spans 19 residues. Germline CDR1 reads SGDLS; CDR2 reads YYNGEE. V lost 1 base to trimming and J lost 5 bases; unmatched junction nucleotides: 17. The CDR3 coding sequence is TGTGCCAGCAGCGTATCCGGGACTAGGGGGGGATGGGCAGACAATGAGCAGTTCTTC. Translation: CASSVSGTRGGWADNEQFF.

This clonotype was seen ten or more times. The chain links TRBV30 to TRBJ1-1; a possible D gene is TRBD1 (5 bases). The CDR3 spans 14 residues. The germline V and J ends were trimmed by 6 bases and 5 bases, with 19 bases remaining between them. CDR1 and CDR2 (germline): GTSNPN, SVGIG (reference sequence). The CDR3 is CACLIGGGWTEAFF. DNA of the CDR3: TGTGCCTGCCTCATTGGGGGGGGTTGGACTGAAGCTTTCTTT.

Judged by abundance, this clonotype is medium-sized. The chain recombines TRBV2 with TRBJ1-2; perhaps TRBD1 as D (6 bases). This CDR3 is built from 13 residues. Germline-derived CDR1 and CDR2 are SNHLY and FYNNEI. Trimming pared 6 bases from V and 6 bases from J, leaving 14 bases between. CDR3 sequence (DNA): TGTGCCAGCAGCTACAGGGTCTCTGATGGCTACACCTTC. This gives the protein CASSYRVSDGYTF.

The gene calls are TRBV29-1 and TRBJ2-1; 10 bases are shared with TRBD2. Germline V gene lookup returns CDR1 SQVTM and CDR2 ANQGSEA. The junction had 7 bases not matched to a gene; V was cut back by 3 bases and J by 2 bases. The CDR3 is 16 amino acids. CDR3 sequence (DNA): TGCAGCGTTGATCTAGCGGGGGCGGTGACCTACAATGAGCAGTTCTTC. Amino acids: CSVDLAGAVTYNEQFF.